These 3 T cell receptor beta chains originate from one sample sequenced in a study of technical replicates of blood from several donors. Repertoires were generated with immunoSEQ multiplex PCR, while TCRdb's copy carries only in-frame clones and drops some. The sample holds around 80,000 clones, 95% to 98% seen once. Sequencing was done on a sample of T cells isolated from PBMCs. Receptor source: a human donor in good health.

V gene TRBV7-9 combines with J gene TRBJ2-7, with D possibly being TRBD2 (6 bases). The CDR3 is 12 residues long. V dropped 11 bases and J dropped 0 bases, with 11 bases sitting between them. CDR1 and CDR2 (germline): SEHNR, FQNEAQ (reference sequence). The CDR3 loop reads CALAGSSYEQYF. CDR3 nucleotide sequence: TGTGCCCTGGCGGGAAGCTCCTACGAGCAGTACTTC.

This sequence joins TRBV13 and TRBJ2-2; perhaps TRBD2 as D (6 bases). CDR1 is PRHDT and CDR2 is FYEKMQ in the germline V gene (reference sequence). Trimming stripped 5 bases from V and 6 bases from J, with 7 bases between. The CDR3 covers 12 residues. CDR3 amino acids: CASSRRAGELFF. In DNA, the CDR3 is TGTGCCAGCAGCCGGAGGGCCGGGGAGCTGTTTTTT.

The chain joins TRBV6-4 to TRBJ1-1; TRBD1 aligns across 9 bases. This CDR3 has 18 residues. V shed 0 bases, J shed 5 bases, and the junction held 13 bases outside the gene matches. The germline V gene has CDR1 MRHNA and CDR2 SNTAGT. CDR3 in amino acids: CASSDSGAGTGIRTEAFF. The CDR3 DNA follows: TGTGCCAGCAGTGACTCGGGGGCCGGGACAGGGATTCGTACTGAAGCTTTCTTT.